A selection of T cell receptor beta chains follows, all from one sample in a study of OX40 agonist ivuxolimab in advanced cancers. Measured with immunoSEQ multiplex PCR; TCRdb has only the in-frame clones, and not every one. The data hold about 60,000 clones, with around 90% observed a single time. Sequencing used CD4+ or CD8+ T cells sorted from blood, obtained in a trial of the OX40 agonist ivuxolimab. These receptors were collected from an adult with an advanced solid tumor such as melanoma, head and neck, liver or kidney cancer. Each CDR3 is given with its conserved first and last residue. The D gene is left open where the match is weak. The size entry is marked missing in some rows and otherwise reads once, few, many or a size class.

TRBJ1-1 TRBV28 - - CASRLLNTEAFF TGTGCCAGCAGACTATTGAACACTGAAGCTTTCTTT
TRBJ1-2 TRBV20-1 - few CSARSGRSF TGCAGTGCTAGATCGGGTCGATCCTTC
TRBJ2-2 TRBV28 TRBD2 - CASSRLAGSLAGELFF TGTGCCAGCAGTAGGCTAGCGGGATCCCTCGCCGGGGAGCTGTTTTTT
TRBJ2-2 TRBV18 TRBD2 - CASSLAGETRTGELFF TGTGCCAGCTCACTAGCGGGGGAGACGAGGACCGGGGAGCTGTTTTTT
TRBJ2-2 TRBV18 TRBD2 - CASSLGTSGRITGELFF TGTGCCAGCTCACTCGGAACTAGCGGGAGGATCACCGGGGAGCTGTTTTTT
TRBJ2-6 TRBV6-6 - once CASTRKEAGANVLTF TGTGCCAGCACCCGCAAGGAGGCTGGGGCCAACGTCCTGACTTTC
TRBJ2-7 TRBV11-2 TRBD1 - CASSSGRDRSYEQYF TGTGCCAGCAGCAGCGGCCGGGACAGGAGCTACGAGCAGTACTTC
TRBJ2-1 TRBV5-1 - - CASSLDKWVEQFF TGCGCCAGCAGCTTGGATAAGTGGGTTGAGCAGTTCTTC
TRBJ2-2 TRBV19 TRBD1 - CASSMAGGLMAGELFF TGTGCCAGTAGTATGGCAGGGGGCCTTATGGCCGGGGAGCTGTTTTTT
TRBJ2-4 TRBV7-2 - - CASSSGSSKNIQYF TGTGCCAGCAGCTCGGGGAGTTCCAAAAACATTCAGTACTTC
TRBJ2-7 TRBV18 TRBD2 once CASSSGLAGNEQYF TGTGCCAGCTCGTCGGGACTAGCGGGAAACGAGCAGTACTTC
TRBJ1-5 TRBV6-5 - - CASSYSWGSNQPQHF TGTGCCAGCAGTTACTCCTGGGGGAGCAATCAGCCCCAGCATTTT
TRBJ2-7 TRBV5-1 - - CASRGDRGIEQYF TGCGCCAGCAGAGGGGACCGGGGTATTGAGCAGTACTTC
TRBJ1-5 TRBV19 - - CASSRPAQPQHF TGTGCCAGTAGTCGCCCCGCTCAGCCCCAGCATTTT
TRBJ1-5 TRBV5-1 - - CASSPMGNQPQHF TGCGCCAGCAGCCCGATGGGGAATCAGCCCCAGCATTTT
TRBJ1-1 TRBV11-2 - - CASSLDLSDEAFF TGTGCCAGCAGCTTAGATCTGTCAGACGAAGCTTTCTTT
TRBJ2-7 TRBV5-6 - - CASSFLRGRYEQYF TGTGCCAGCAGCTTCCTTCGGGGGAGGTACGAGCAGTACTTC
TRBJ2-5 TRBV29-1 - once CSETVQETQYF TGCAGCGAGACAGTTCAAGAGACCCAGTACTTC
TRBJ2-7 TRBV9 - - CASSPRAASYEQYF TGTGCCAGCAGCCCCCGGGCGGCATCCTACGAGCAGTACTTC
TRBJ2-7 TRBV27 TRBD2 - CASSFRVAGGYEQYF TGTGCCAGCAGTTTCAGAGTAGCGGGAGGTTACGAGCAGTACTTC
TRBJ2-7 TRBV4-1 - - CASSQGLGRSLLGEQYF TGCGCCAGCAGCCAAGGATTGGGGCGGTCCCTCCTTGGCGAGCAGTACTTC
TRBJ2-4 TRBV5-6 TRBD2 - CASSSSGLAGVAKNIQYF TGTGCCAGCAGCTCGTCAGGACTAGCGGGAGTTGCCAAAAACATTCAGTACTTC
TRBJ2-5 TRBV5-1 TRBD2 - CASSSGTSGSIRKTQYF TGCGCCAGCAGCTCGGGGACTAGCGGGAGTATCAGAAAGACCCAGTACTTC
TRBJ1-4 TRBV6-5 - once CASKRGFGEKLFF TGTGCCAGCAAGCGGGGGTTCGGTGAAAAACTGTTTTTT
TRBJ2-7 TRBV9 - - CASSVAGAYEQYF TGTGCCAGCAGCGTAGCGGGGGCCTACGAGCAGTACTTC
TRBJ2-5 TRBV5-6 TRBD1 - CASKSGWTGGRGETQYF TGTGCCAGCAAATCAGGGTGGACAGGGGGACGAGGAGAGACCCAGTACTTC
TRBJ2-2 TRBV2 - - CASRELSGNTGELFF TGTGCCAGCAGGGAGCTTAGCGGGAACACCGGGGAGCTGTTTTTT
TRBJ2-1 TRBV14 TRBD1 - CASSAPSGGASYNEQFF TGTGCCAGCAGCGCTCCGTCAGGGGGCGCCTCCTACAATGAGCAGTTCTTC
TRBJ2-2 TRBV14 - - CASSLGAHVGELFF TGTGCCAGCAGCCTAGGGGCGCATGTCGGGGAGCTGTTTTTT
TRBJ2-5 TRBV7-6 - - CASSSGPTDQETQYF TGTGCCAGCAGCTCAGGCCCGACAGACCAAGAGACCCAGTACTTC
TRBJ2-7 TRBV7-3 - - CASSLGTGIGYEQYF TGTGCCAGCAGCTTAGGAACAGGCATTGGCTACGAGCAGTACTTC
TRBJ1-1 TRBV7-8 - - CASSLMGVTEAFF TGTGCCAGCAGCTTAATGGGGGTCACTGAAGCTTTCTTT
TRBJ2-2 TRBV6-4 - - CASRRQPNTGELFF TGTGCCAGCAGAAGACAACCGAACACCGGGGAGCTGTTTTTT
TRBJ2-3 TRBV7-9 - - CASSSQGGLADTQYF TGTGCCAGCAGTTCTCAGGGGGGGCTTGCAGATACGCAGTATTTT
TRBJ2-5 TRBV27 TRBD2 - CASSAGRRETQYF TGTGCCAGCAGTGCCGGGAGGAGAGAGACCCAGTACTTC
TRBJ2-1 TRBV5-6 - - CASSPLRGGYGEQFF TGTGCCAGCAGCCCACTAAGGGGGGGCTACGGGGAGCAGTTCTTC
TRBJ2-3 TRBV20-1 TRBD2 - CSALQGGEQYF TGCAGTGCTCTCCAGGGAGGGGAGCAGTATTTT
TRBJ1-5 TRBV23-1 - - CASSRGREGVIQPQHF TGCGCCAGCAGTCGGGGCAGGGAGGGGGTAATACAGCCCCAGCATTTT
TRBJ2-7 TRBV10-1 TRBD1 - CAGRGQGGYEQYF TGCGCCGGACGCGGACAGGGCGGGTACGAGCAGTACTTC
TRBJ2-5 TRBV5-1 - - CASSSGAQETQYF TGCGCCAGCAGCTCAGGAGCACAAGAGACCCAGTACTTC
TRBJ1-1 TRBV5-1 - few CASSLGPEAFF TGCGCCAGCAGCTTGGGTCCTGAAGCTTTCTTT
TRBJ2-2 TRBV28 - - CASSRARGRFGELFF TGTGCCAGCAGTCGGGCTCGAGGTCGGTTCGGGGAGCTGTTTTTT